These 28 T cell receptor beta chains were all obtained from the same sample, sequenced in a study of blood T cell repertoires in COVID-19 (dated by TCRdb to 2019 to 2021). Libraries were prepared through the immunoSEQ multiplex PCR assay. The source is immuneACCESS, and TCRdb retained only in-frame sequences with V and J called. Part of the clones is not carried over; for the studies checked, unresolved V genes explain less than half of this, and the remainder is unexplained. Across this sample there are hundreds of thousands of clones, with about 84% seen only once. Clones ranked in the top ten supply around 4.7% of the sample. Specimen: PBMCs or T cells enriched from blood (not recorded which). The receptor source for this set is a young man with acute COVID-19.

The chain combines TRBV3-1 (or the pseudogene TRBV3-2) with TRBJ2-2; D unclear. CDR3 size: 14 residues. Germline V gene data show CDR1 as LGHDT and CDR2 as YNNKEL (reference sequence). Trimming cost V 0 bases and J 5 bases, with 7 bases left between them. Written as DNA, the CDR3 is TGTGCCAGCAGCCAAGATCGAGTAACCGGGGAGCTGTTTTTT. Translation: CASSQDRVTGELFF.

V and J are TRBV7-3 and TRBJ1-6, with TRBD1 matching 11 bases. With V trimmed by 10 bases and J by 8 bases, 4 bases remained unmatched. Germline lookup yields CDR1 SGHTA and CDR2 FQGTGA. The CDR3 runs 13 residues. DNA of the CDR3: TGTGCCACCGGACAGGGGGCTCATTCACCCCTCCACTTT. Translation gives CATGQGAHSPLHF.

The chain is built from TRBV2 and TRBJ2-7, with TRBD1 matching 7 bases. Germline V CDR1 and CDR2: SNHLY, FYNNEI. The CDR3 runs to 13 residues. Germline trimming cut 6 bases from V and 3 bases from J; bases unmatched to any gene: 5. The CDR3, as DNA: TGTGCCAGCAGCGACAGGGAGATCTACGAGCAGTACTTC. Amino acid sequence: CASSDREIYEQYF.

The chain carries TRBV28 and TRBJ2-3; 12 bases agree with TRBD1. V was clipped by 6 bases and J by 4 bases; unmatched bases: 11. The CDR3 length is 17 residues. Germline CDR1 is MDHEN and CDR2 is SYDVKM. CDR3 amino acids: CASSLGLGTGGADTQYF. DNA of the CDR3: TGTGCCAGCAGCCTCGGCCTAGGGACAGGGGGCGCAGATACGCAGTATTTT.

The chain has TRBV6-2 or TRBV6-3 and TRBJ1-3; TRBD1 is a possible D gene (6 bases). Trimming removed 5 bases from V and 3 bases from J, with 11 bases in between. The CDR3 runs 14 residues. Germline assignment: CDR1 MNHEY and CDR2 SVGEGT. CDR3 nucleotide sequence: TGTGCCAGCAGTGCCCGACAGGTTGGAAACACCATATATTTT. Its protein product is CASSARQVGNTIYF.

The V and J genes are TRBV9 and TRBJ1-1; 9 nucleotides agree with TRBD1. CDR3 length: 16 residues. Germline CDR1 and CDR2: SGDLS and YYNGEE. V lost 4 bases and J lost 1; bases outside the gene matches: 8. The CDR3 here is CASSPPSDRGNTEAFF. Here the CDR3 DNA reads TGTGCCAGCAGCCCCCCCTCGGACAGGGGGAACACTGAAGCTTTCTTT.

J is TRBJ2-1 and V is TRBV5-1; TRBD2 matches 7 bases. CDR3 length: 14 residues. V lost 0 bases, J lost 4 bases, and 1 base stayed unmatched. Germline CDR1 SGHRS, CDR2 YFSETQ. Here the CDR3 reads CASSLGGGYNEQFF. CDR3 DNA sequence: TGCGCCAGCAGCTTGGGCGGGGGTTACAATGAGCAGTTCTTC.

The rearrangement links TRBV10-3 to TRBJ2-1; 8 bases line up with TRBD2. V gave up 3 bases and J gave up 7 bases; unmatched junction bases: 17. CDR3 length: 18 residues. CDR1 is ENHRY and CDR2 is SYGVKD in the germline V gene. The CDR3 sequence is CAISDSLKRGGNGNEQFF. DNA of the CDR3: TGTGCCATCAGTGATAGTTTGAAACGGGGGGGTAACGGGAATGAGCAGTTCTTC.

The chain uses TRBV7-3 and TRBJ1-1, with D perhaps matching TRBD1 (5 bases). Looked up from germline, CDR1 is SGHTA and CDR2 is FQGTGA. Trimming left V 5 bases short and J 2 bases short, with 12 bases between. The length of the CDR3 is 14 residues. The CDR3 coding sequence is TGTGCCAGCAGCCAGGGTGGTTTAAACACTGAAGCTTTCTTT. It codes for CASSQGGLNTEAFF. Drawing the rest from reference TRBV7-3 and TRBJ1-1, the complete variable domain is GAGVSQTPSNKVTEKGKYVELRCDPISGHTALYWYRQSLGQGPEFLIYFQGTGAADDSGLPNDRFFAVRPEGSVSTLKIQRTERGDSAVYLCASSQGGLNTEAFFGQGTRLTVV.

The chain joins TRBV9 to TRBJ2-7, with 9 bases matching TRBD2. This CDR3 region has 16 residues. The germline V gene encodes CDR1 SGDLS and CDR2 YYNGEE. V dropped 0 bases and J dropped 10; count of bases not matched to a gene: 14. CDR3 bases: TGTGCCAGCAGCGTAGGTCTAGCGGGGCCCCAAGAGGATCAGTACTTC. Its translation: CASSVGLAGPQEDQYF.

This clone was counted ten times or more. The CDR3 DNA reads TGTGCCAGCTCACCACCGGACAGGAGTGCTGAAGCTTTCTTT. Encoded protein: CASSPPDRSAEAFF. The chain carries TRBV18 and TRBJ1-1, with TRBD1 matching over 7 bases. Germline-derived CDR1 and CDR2 are KGHSH and LQKENI. Unmatched junction bases numbered 4, after V lost 0 bases and J lost 6 bases. This CDR3 has 14 amino acids.

CDR3 nucleotide sequence: TGTGCCAGCACGGGTACTGGGGCCAACGTCCTGACTTTC. This sequence encodes CASTGTGANVLTF. V gene TRBV27 combines with J gene TRBJ2-6, with unresolved D. This CDR3 has 13 residues. V lost 7 bases to trimming and J lost 2 bases, with 6 bases between them. Germline lookup yields CDR1 MNHEY and CDR2 SMNVEV (reference sequence).

This chain links TRBV27 with TRBJ2-5, with D possibly matching TRBD2 (6 bases). Trimming removed 6 bases from V and 0 bases from J, with 14 bases in between. This CDR3 contains 15 residues. Germline V lookup: CDR1 MNHEY, CDR2 SMNVEV (reference sequence). This CDR3 reads CASRLSGTHQETQYF. Written as DNA, the CDR3 is TGTGCCAGCAGACTGTCCGGGACTCACCAAGAGACCCAGTACTTC.

This clone was detected only once. The CDR3 DNA reads TGTGCCAGCACCTCGGCAGGGGGAGGCTACACCTTC. This sequence encodes CASTSAGGGYTF. The genes are TRBV27 and TRBJ1-2; 7 bases align to TRBD1. Germline CDR1 reads MNHEY; CDR2 reads SMNVEV (reference sequence). After removal of 7 bases from V and 8 bases from J, the junction contained 7 bases not matched to a gene. The CDR3 is made up of 12 amino acids.

The chain has TRBV19 and TRBJ2-5; D gene uncertain. The CDR3 totals 14 residues. Trimming removed 3 bases at V and 5 bases at J, with 13 bases between. Germline CDR1 reads LNHDA; CDR2 reads SQIVND (reference sequence). CDR3 protein: CASSISSGWETQYF. CDR3 sequence (DNA): TGTGCCAGTAGTATTTCGTCAGGTTGGGAGACCCAGTACTTC.

A word on this clone: No DNA is shown, since the ends of the CDR3 on it are uncertain; the CDR3 is the one TCRdb lists. V and J are TRBV6-2 or TRBV6-3 and TRBJ2-1; TRBD2, as called in the table, went unchecked against the DNA. The CDR3 region is 15 residues in length, termini included. Per the germline V gene, CDR1 is MNHEY and CDR2 is SVGEGT. CDR3 sequence reads: CASSTSASPRHEQFF.

This rearrangement joins TRBV7-2 to TRBJ2-5; 7 bases match TRBD1. V lost 1 base to trimming and J lost 4 bases; unmatched junction nucleotides: 9. The CDR3 has 16 residues. CDR1 and CDR2 (germline): SGHTA, FQGNSA. Here the CDR3 reads CASSLGRGPSAETQYF. The CDR3 DNA sequence: TGTGCCAGCAGCTTAGGAAGGGGGCCGTCGGCAGAGACCCAGTACTTC.

The chain is built from TRBV7-2 and TRBJ2-5; 10 nucleotides line up with TRBD2. V dropped 5 bases and J dropped 4; count of bases not matched to a gene: 7. The CDR3 length is 15 residues. The V gene's germline CDR1 is SGHTA and CDR2 FQGNSA. The CDR3 loop is CASSTQRGGGETQYF. DNA for the CDR3: TGTGCCAGCAGCACTCAGCGGGGGGGAGGAGAGACCCAGTACTTC.

The J gene is TRBJ2-5, the V gene TRBV11-3, with 9 positions matching TRBD1. The CDR3 loop spans 15 amino acids. Germline assignment: CDR1 SGHNT and CDR2 YENEEA. Trimming cost V 5 bases and J 4 bases; bases outside gene matches: 8. The CDR3 DNA reads as TGTGCCAGCAGCGCCGGACAGGGGAGAAGAGAGACCCAGTACTTC. This translates into CASSAGQGRRETQYF.

The genes are TRBV4-1 and TRBJ2-1; weak D call: TRBD2 (5 bases). CDR3 length: 14 amino acids. The germline V and J ends were trimmed by 0 bases and 6 bases, with 9 bases remaining between them. Germline values: CDR1 MGHRA, CDR2 YSYEKL. CDR3 in amino acids: CASSQDEEANEQFF. CDR3 nucleotides: TGCGCCAGCAGCCAAGATGAGGAGGCCAATGAGCAGTTCTTC.

The gene calls are TRBV12-5 and TRBJ2-2, with D possibly being TRBD1 (6 bases). From germline, CDR1 is LGHNT and CDR2 FRNRAP. This CDR3 spans 13 amino acids. Trimming left V 4 bases short and J 6 bases short, with 9 bases between. This CDR3 is CASGSQGSGELFF. The DNA of the CDR3 is TGTGCTAGTGGTTCGCAGGGGTCCGGGGAGCTGTTTTTT.

The chain has TRBV10-1 and TRBJ1-6; 9 bases are a match to TRBD1. CDR3 size: 13 residues. Germline V CDR1 and CDR2: WNHNN, SYGVQD (reference sequence). Trimming at V came to 10 bases and at J to 10 bases, leaving 8 bases not matched to a gene. CDR3: CATSGTGPSPLHF. The CDR3 region has the DNA TGCGCCACCTCCGGGACAGGGCCCTCACCCCTCCACTTT.

The sample holds one count of this clone. The V gene is TRBV24-1, the J gene TRBJ2-2; no clear D. Germline CDR1 KGHDR, CDR2 SFDVKD. V was cut by 4 bases and J by 6 bases, with 8 bases left in between. This CDR3 contains 13 residues. The CDR3 here is CATSDPQAGELFF. CDR3 bases: TGTGCCACCAGTGACCCTCAGGCCGGGGAGCTGTTTTTT.

The chain employs TRBV30 and TRBJ1-1; no clear D gene. CDR1 and CDR2 (germline): GTSNPN, SVGIG (reference sequence). This CDR3 has 17 residues. Deletions cut 7 bases from V and 0 bases from J, with 24 bases between. The CDR3 DNA reads as TGTGCCTACAAGTTCCAGCGGTTCGAGGGCATGAACACTGAAGCTTTCTTT. Amino acid sequence: CAYKFQRFEGMNTEAFF.

The chain is built from TRBV6-5 and TRBJ1-2; TRBD1 matches at 7 bases. This CDR3 has 15 residues. Trimming cost V 7 bases and J 8 bases; bases outside gene matches: 16. The germline CDR1 and CDR2 sequences are MNHEY and SVGAGI. This CDR3 reads CASISREGGGGGYTF. The CDR3 region has the DNA TGTGCCAGCATCAGTCGAGAAGGGGGCGGTGGCGGCTACACCTTC.

The rearrangement uses TRBV10-3 and TRBJ2-1, with TRBD2 matching over 9 bases. This CDR3 region has 17 residues. Germline V gene sequence: CDR1 ENHRY, CDR2 SYGVKD. The V segment lost 1 base and the J segment 2 bases; nucleotides outside the gene matches: 6. CDR3 in DNA: TGTGCCATCAGTGAGTTGGCTAGCGGGGCCCCCTACAATGAGCAGTTCTTC. Translated: CAISELASGAPYNEQFF.

The table lists this clone with many counts. The chain recombines TRBV5-1 with TRBJ2-2; 7 bases map to TRBD2. The V segment lost 1 base and the J segment 3 bases; nucleotides outside the gene matches: 3. Germline V gene sequence: CDR1 SGHRS, CDR2 YFSETQ. The CDR3 consists of 15 residues. The CDR3 nucleotides read TGCGCCAGCAGCTTGCCCGGGGGGTACACCGGGGAGCTGTTTTTT. This codes for CASSLPGGYTGELFF. Filled out from reference TRBV5-1 and TRBJ2-2, the complete variable domain reads KAGVTQTPRYLIKTRGQQVTLSCSPISGHRSVSWYQQTPGQGLQFLFEYFSETQRNKGNFPGRFSGRQFSNSRSEMNVSTLELGDSALYLCASSLPGGYTGELFFGEGSRLTVL.

The chain links TRBV7-9 to TRBJ1-1; D gene unclear. CDR1 is SEHNR, CDR2 FQNEAQ, per germline (reference sequence). This CDR3 has 13 residues. Between the trimmed V and J ends, which lost 5 bases and 5 bases, there was a span of 12 bases. Written as DNA, the CDR3 is TGTGCCAGCAGCCCGGAGGTTACTACTGAAGCTTTCTTT. Translated, it gives CASSPEVTTEAFF.